This T cell receptor (beta chain) originates from a study of T cells in Graves' hyperthyroidism and ophthalmopathy. Study summary: Blood from the periphery was taken at initial diagnosis, before any treatment.

General study findings and limits: The model identified upcoming ophthalmopathy a median 6.5 months ahead of onset.

Newly diagnosed hyperthyroidism, duration under 2 months, in patients aged 18 to 65. Fresh peripheral blood, approximately 9.1 ml, was the source of the PBMCs. Amplified TCR beta CDR3 regions came from RNA transcripts. The HTBI primer set was used in a first-round RT-PCR of the TCR CDR3. Via MiXCR, TCRdb re-called the multiplex PCR reads, giving one row per CDR3 protein. Found here are over 90,000 distinct CDR3 sequences, about 45% of them singletons; the top ten hold 26%. In its sample, this clonotype was seen many times. As yet, its antigen is unknown. V was clipped by 5 bases and J by 5 bases; unmatched bases: 2. This CDR3 contains 13 residues. The germline CDR1 and CDR2 sequences are SNHLY and FYNNEI.

The source of this sequence is a man aged 35-49 years with Graves' hyperthyroidism. The sequenced sample consisted of blood. The chain joins TRBV2 to TRBJ2-1, with TRBD2 matching 8 bases. The CDR3 reads CASSSGRNNEQFF. CDR3 in DNA: TGTGCCAGCAGTAGCGGGAGAAACAATGAGCAGTTCTTC.